These 30 T cell receptor beta chains were all obtained from the same sample, sequenced in a study of CD8 T cells in ankylosing spondylitis. TCRdb re-called the 5' RACE reads through MiXCR, storing one row per CDR3 protein. There are roughly 30,000 distinct CDR3 sequences in the sample; around 30% occur only once, and 45% lies in the top ten. Sequencing was carried out using synovial fluid, either unsorted or a sorted T cell fraction (not recorded which). The source of these receptors is a male donor with ankylosing spondylitis.

This clonotype was counted only a few times. The chain employs TRBV11-2 and TRBJ2-5; D call uncertain. CDR3 size: 15 residues. The ends were cut back, 0 bases at V and 0 bases at J, with 8 bases in the middle. From germline, CDR1 is SGHAT and CDR2 FQNNGV. In DNA, the CDR3 is TGTGCCAGCAGCTTAGAATACCAGTACCAAGAGACCCAGTACTTC. It encodes CASSLEYQYQETQYF.

The chain has TRBV10-1 and TRBJ2-3; 7 bases match TRBD2. This CDR3 comprises 15 residues. Germline CDR1 is WNHNN and CDR2 is SYGVQD (reference sequence). Trimming removed 1 base from V and 4 bases from J; junction bases left unmatched: 5. The CDR3 loop is CASSELAGASDTQYF. The DNA for the CDR3 is TGCGCCAGCAGTGAGTTGGCGGGAGCATCAGATACGCAGTATTTT.

The chain combines TRBV9 with TRBJ2-1; tentatively, D is TRBD1 (5 bases). CDR1 SGDLS and CDR2 YYNGEE come from the germline V gene. The V end lost 4 bases, the J end lost 8 bases, and 10 bases lay between the germline ends. The CDR3 is 12 residues long. In nucleotides, the CDR3 is TGTGCCAGCAGCCCAGAAGGGGATGAGCAGTTCTTC. It codes for CASSPEGDEQFF. Full variable domain (missing parts from reference TRBV9 and TRBJ2-1): DSGVTQTPKHLITATGQRVTLRCSPRSGDLSVYWYQQSLDQGLQFLIQYYNGEERAKGNILERFSAQQFPDLHSELNLSSLELGDSALYFCASSPEGDEQFFGPGTRLTVL.

This clonotype was detected a few times. V gene TRBV20-1 combines with J gene TRBJ2-1, with TRBD1 as a possible D gene (5 bases). The CDR3 contains 14 residues. V was pared by 5 bases and J by 8 bases, with 19 bases between. Looked up from germline, CDR1 is DFQATT and CDR2 is SNEGSKA (reference sequence). This CDR3 reads CSAPIGVSRDEQFF. The DNA for the CDR3 is TGCAGTGCTCCTATAGGGGTTTCAAGGGATGAGCAGTTCTTC.

In this sample, this clonotype turned up a few times. The chain has TRBV20-1 and TRBJ2-7; possibly TRBD2 for D (6 bases). The CDR3 totals 14 residues. Germline V gene data show CDR1 as DFQATT and CDR2 as SNEGSKA (reference sequence). V gave up 4 bases and J gave up 6 bases, with 19 bases separating them. The CDR3 DNA reads TGCAGTGCTAAAGGGGTGGGAGGACATGTCGAGCAGTACTTC. This gives the protein CSAKGVGGHVEQYF.

V is TRBV11-3 and J is TRBJ1-1; 8 nucleotides line up with TRBD1. The CDR3 spans 17 residues. Germline CDR1 is SGHNT and CDR2 is YENEEA. J lost 0 bases, V lost 4 bases, and 10 bases had no gene match. The CDR3 is CASSSIWDRHLNTEAFF. In DNA, the CDR3 is TGTGCCAGCAGCTCAATTTGGGACAGGCACTTGAACACTGAAGCTTTCTTT.

The chain recombines TRBV12-3 or TRBV12-4 with TRBJ2-3, with 14 bases that match TRBD2. Trimming removed 6 bases from V and 4 bases from J; junction bases left unmatched: 3. The CDR3 covers 15 residues. The CDR3 sequence is CASSLTSGRADTQYF. CDR3 nucleotide sequence: TGTGCCAGCAGCCTGACTAGCGGGAGGGCAGATACGCAGTATTTT.

The table lists this clonotype with a few counts. The chain uses TRBV18 and TRBJ2-7; 11 bases are shared with TRBD2. J was trimmed by 5 bases and V by 4 bases; bases with no gene match: 7. CDR3 length: 15 amino acids. Germline V gene data show CDR1 as KGHSH and CDR2 as LQKENI. CDR3 in amino acids: CASSLRLAGPNEQYV. CDR3 DNA sequence: TGTGCCAGCTCACTCAGACTAGCGGGACCCAACGAGCAGTACGTC.

The V and J genes are TRBV11-3 and TRBJ2-3, with TRBD1 as a possible D gene (7 bases). The CDR3 sequence is 15 residues long. The V gene lost 6 bases and the J gene lost 3 bases, with 16 bases spanning the gap. CDR1 and CDR2 (germline): SGHNT, YENEEA. CDR3 protein: CASSQGDSGTDTQYF. The DNA of the CDR3 is TGTGCCAGCAGTCAGGGGGACTCCGGTACAGATACGCAGTATTTT.

The V and J genes are TRBV5-1 and TRBJ2-1; 9 nucleotides agree with TRBD2. V was clipped by 4 bases and J by 8 bases; unmatched bases: 1. This CDR3 has 12 residues. Germline CDR1 SGHRS, CDR2 YFSETQ. The CDR3 protein is CASSRTSDEQFF. CDR3 nucleotides: TGCGCCAGCAGCCGGACTAGCGATGAGCAGTTCTTC.

This clonotype was counted between two and nine times. The V gene is TRBV12-3 or TRBV12-4, the J gene TRBJ2-1; 7 nucleotides match TRBD1. The CDR3 contains 15 residues. J was trimmed by 2 bases and V by 10 bases; bases with no gene match: 11. CDR3 amino acids: CAMTKGDRPYNEQFF. CDR3 in DNA: TGTGCCATGACCAAGGGGGACAGACCCTACAATGAGCAGTTCTTC.

A word on this clonotype: The junction departs from germline at one end; a sequencing error may be responsible. This chain connects TRBV20-1 to TRBJ1-2, with TRBD1 as a possible D gene (5 bases). This CDR3 spans 12 amino acids. Germline V gene lookup returns CDR1 DFQATT and CDR2 SNEGSKA (reference sequence). CDR3 amino acids: CCARGANYGYTF. The CDR3 nucleotides are TGCTGTGCTAGAGGGGCTAACTATGGCTACACCTTC.

The genes are TRBV20-1 and TRBJ1-5; possibly TRBD1 for D (5 bases). From germline, CDR1 is DFQATT and CDR2 SNEGSKA (reference sequence). This CDR3 is built from 15 residues. V was cut by 3 bases and J by 1 base, with 13 bases left in between. The CDR3 protein is CSARVGALSNQPQHF. CDR3 nucleotides: TGCAGTGCTAGGGTCGGGGCTCTGAGCAATCAGCCCCAGCATTTT.

Ten or more counts support this clonotype. V and J are TRBV29-1 and TRBJ2-1, with TRBD2 matching over 9 bases. The CDR3 consists of 14 residues. The germline gives CDR1 SQVTM, CDR2 ANQGSEA. The J segment lost 0 bases and the V segment lost 5 bases, leaving 2 bases of the junction unmatched. The CDR3, as DNA: TGCAGCGTTCGACTAGCGGTCTCCTACAATGAGCAGTTCTTC. It specifies CSVRLAVSYNEQFF.

The chain's CDR3 is CASSLIGDQVSEKLFF. For the CDR3, the DNA is TGTGCCAGCAGCTTAATAGGTGATCAGGTTTCGGAAAAACTGTTTTTT. The chain combines TRBV7-6 with TRBJ1-4; no firm D call. This CDR3 is built from 16 residues. The V gene lost 2 bases and the J gene lost 8 bases, with 18 bases spanning the gap. Germline lookup yields CDR1 SGHVS and CDR2 FNYEAQ.

The rearrangement joins TRBV12-3 or TRBV12-4 to TRBJ1-1; TRBD1 agrees at 7 bases. There are 12 residues in the CDR3. After removal of 10 bases from V and 5 bases from J, the junction contained 7 bases not matched to a gene. This CDR3 reads CATRQGGTEAFF. CDR3 DNA sequence: TGTGCCACTCGACAGGGAGGGACTGAAGCTTTCTTT.

This clonotype occurred many times. V usage is TRBV27 and J usage is TRBJ1-2; 11 bases agree with TRBD1. This CDR3 spans 16 amino acids. Germline V gene data show CDR1 as MNHEY and CDR2 as SMNVEV (reference sequence). The ends lost 5 bases at V and 4 bases at J; junction bases unmatched: 9. In nucleotides, the CDR3 is TGTGCCAGCAGTCCGACGGACAGGGGGCGCCTCTATGGCTACACCTTC. This gives the protein CASSPTDRGRLYGYTF.

This clonotype was found many times. The chain joins TRBV7-7 to TRBJ2-1; a possible D gene is TRBD2 (5 bases). The V gene's germline CDR1 is SSHAT and CDR2 FNYEAQ (reference sequence). The CDR3 sequence is 14 residues long. The V gene lost 5 bases and the J gene lost 1 base, with 9 bases spanning the gap. The CDR3 DNA is TGTGCCAGCAGCAAAACTAGGTCCTACAATGAGCAGTTCTTC. Its protein is CASSKTRSYNEQFF.

This clonotype ranks as medium-sized. The DNA is omitted, as the CDR3 cannot be located on it reliably, and the CDR3 follows TCRdb's listing. The chain combines TRBV12-3 or TRBV12-4 with TRBJ2-7; the table's D call, TRBD1, was not checked against the DNA. The CDR3 region is 16 residues in length, termini included. CDR3 sequence: CASSSVLGGMAYEQYF.

This chain links TRBV7-9 with TRBJ1-4, with 9 positions matching TRBD1. J gave up 8 bases and V 5 bases, and 6 bases lay outside the gene matches. The germline V gene has CDR1 SEHNR and CDR2 FQNEAQ (reference sequence). The CDR3 covers 14 residues. CDR3 loop: CASSPRDRDEKLFF. For the CDR3, the DNA is TGTGCCAGCAGCCCCCGGGACAGGGACGAAAAACTGTTTTTT.

CDR3 in amino acids: CASSEPTGGEQYV. CDR3 DNA: TGTGCCAGCAGTGAACCGACAGGGGGCGAGCAGTACGTC. The rearrangement joins TRBV2 to TRBJ2-7; TRBD1 agrees at 9 bases. This CDR3 region has 13 residues. V was pared by 2 bases and J by 6 bases, with 2 bases of the junction left unmatched. In germline, CDR1 is SNHLY, CDR2 FYNNEI.

The V and J genes are TRBV14 and TRBJ2-1; D is unresolved. The germline gives CDR1 SGHDN, CDR2 FVKESK. The V and J ends lost 4 bases and 9 bases respectively, with 7 bases between them. The CDR3 loop spans 11 amino acids. CDR3 loop: CASSLFLEQFF. CDR3 coding DNA: TGTGCCAGCAGCCTTTTTCTTGAGCAGTTCTTC.

This clonotype has more than one count but fewer than ten. This chain uses TRBV7-6 with TRBJ2-1; D perhaps matches TRBD2 (7 bases). CDR3 length equals 14 residues. V was clipped by 8 bases and J by 4 bases, with 15 bases between them. The germline CDR1 and CDR2 sequences are SGHVS and FNYEAQ. This chain's CDR3 is CASQGRGRYNEQFF. The CDR3 DNA follows: TGTGCCAGCCAGGGGAGGGGAAGGTACAATGAGCAGTTCTTC.

This clonotype turned up a few times. The chain joins TRBV5-1 to TRBJ2-7, with 9 bases lining up with TRBD2. The CDR3 is 15 residues long. With V trimmed by 4 bases and J by 5 bases, 10 bases remained unmatched. CDR1 SGHRS and CDR2 YFSETQ come from the germline V gene. CDR3 region: CASSPGVAGEHEQYV. As DNA, the CDR3 is TGCGCCAGCAGCCCTGGGGTAGCGGGAGAGCACGAGCAGTACGTC.

This chain uses TRBV29-1 with TRBJ2-5, with 8 positions matching TRBD1. The CDR3 runs to 12 residues. Germline trimming cut 5 bases from V and 6 bases from J; bases unmatched to any gene: 5. CDR1 and CDR2 (germline): SQVTM, ANQGSEA. CDR3 loop: CSVSDRAKTQYF. The CDR3 DNA reads TGCAGCGTTTCGGACAGGGCAAAGACCCAGTACTTC.

Worth noting for this clonotype: This may arise from a read error, as a much more abundant clone is one base away. This chain connects TRBV11-3 to TRBJ2-3; no firm D call. There are 14 residues in the CDR3. V gave up 5 bases and J gave up 8 bases, with 17 bases separating them. Germline CDR1 reads SGHNT; CDR2 reads YENEEA. CDR3 loop: CASSPSPPDGTQYF. The CDR3 region has the DNA TGTGCCAGCAGCCCATCTCCCCCGGATGGTACGCAGTATTTT.

The rearrangement links TRBV7-9 to TRBJ1-4, with D tentatively TRBD1 (5 bases). CDR3 size: 16 residues. Trimming left V 3 bases short and J 8 bases short, with 19 bases between. Per the germline V gene, CDR1 is SEHNR and CDR2 is FQNEAQ (reference sequence). The CDR3 is CASSLTMGPGEEKLFF. CDR3 in DNA: TGTGCCAGCAGCTTGACCATGGGACCAGGCGAGGAAAAACTGTTTTTT.

This clonotype was seen a few times. This rearrangement joins TRBV6-1 to TRBJ2-5; the match to TRBD2 covers 8 bases. The CDR3 length is 19 residues. The germline gives CDR1 MNHNS, CDR2 SASEGT. The J segment lost 5 bases and the V segment lost 0 bases, leaving 17 bases of the junction unmatched. The CDR3 loop is CASSEAPGRAAGERETQYF. DNA for the CDR3: TGTGCCAGCAGTGAAGCGCCCGGCCGGGCAGCGGGAGAAAGGGAGACCCAGTACTTC.

The chain has TRBV29-1 and TRBJ2-3; weak D call: TRBD2 (5 bases). V lost 1 base, J lost 4 bases, and 12 bases lay in between. Per germline, CDR1 SQVTM and CDR2 ANQGSEA. This CDR3 region has 14 residues. CDR3 region: CSVEAEVWADTQYF. The CDR3 bases are TGCAGCGTTGAAGCGGAGGTCTGGGCAGATACGCAGTATTTT.

The rearrangement uses TRBV10-3 and TRBJ2-7; maybe TRBD2 (6 bases). With 0 bases removed from V and 3 bases from J, the gap between germline ends came to 12 bases. The germline V gene encodes CDR1 ENHRY and CDR2 SYGVKD. The CDR3 contains 15 residues. In DNA form, the CDR3 reads TGTGCCATCAGTGAGTCTTGGAGGGAGTACTACGAGCAGTACGTC. This gives the protein CAISESWREYYEQYV.